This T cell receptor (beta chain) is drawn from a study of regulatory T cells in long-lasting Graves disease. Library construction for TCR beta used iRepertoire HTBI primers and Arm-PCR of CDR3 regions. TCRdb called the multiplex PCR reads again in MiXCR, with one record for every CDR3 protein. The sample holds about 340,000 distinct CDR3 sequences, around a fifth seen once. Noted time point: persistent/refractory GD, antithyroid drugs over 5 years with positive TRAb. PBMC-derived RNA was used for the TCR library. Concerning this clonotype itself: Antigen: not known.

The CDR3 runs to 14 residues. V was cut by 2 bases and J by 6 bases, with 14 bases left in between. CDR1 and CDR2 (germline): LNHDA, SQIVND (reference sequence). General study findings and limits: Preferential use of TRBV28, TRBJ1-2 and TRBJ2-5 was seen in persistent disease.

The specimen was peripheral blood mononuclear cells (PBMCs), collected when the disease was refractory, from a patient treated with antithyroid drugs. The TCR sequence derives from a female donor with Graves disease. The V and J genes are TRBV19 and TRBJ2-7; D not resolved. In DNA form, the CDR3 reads TGTGCCAGTAGTATAAGCACCCGGGCAGGCGAGCAGTACTTC. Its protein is CASSISTRAGEQYF.